Listed below are T cell receptor beta chains from one sample, sequenced in a study of HIV-infected patients and healthy controls. MiXCR, run by TCRdb on the 5' RACE reads, gives a single entry per CDR3 protein. Among 15,000 or so distinct CDR3 sequences listed, 9.4% were seen once. The sequenced material came from blood. The receptors were gathered from an adult in good health. Both conserved end residues are part of each CDR3. A D gene is named only where the DNA matches it firmly. Clone size, where shown, is once, few, many, or a class for clones that have expanded.

v_gene	d_gene	abundance	j_gene	CDR3aa	CDR3nt
TRBV5-5	NA	NA	TRBJ2-1	CASSLFFRSNTNNEQFF	TGTGCCAGCAGCCTATTTTTCAGGAGTAACACCAACAATGAGCAGTTCTTC
TRBV24-1	NA	many	TRBJ2-3	CATEKGTETDTQYF	TGTGCCACCGAAAAAGGGACTGAGACAGATACGCAGTATTTT
TRBV29-1	NA	few	TRBJ2-3	CSAGTDGTDTQYF	TGCAGCGCAGGGACGGACGGCACAGATACGCAGTATTTT
TRBV5-1	TRBD1	many	TRBJ2-5	CASSSGTGPQETQYF	TGCGCCAGCAGCTCCGGGACAGGGCCCCAAGAGACCCAGTACTTC
TRBV7-8	TRBD1	many	TRBJ1-2	CASSFSTGGGGYGYTF	TGTGCCAGCAGCTTCTCCACAGGGGGCGGAGGCTATGGCTACACCTTC
TRBV4-3	NA	many	TRBJ2-7	CASSQDGAYEQYF	TGCGCCAGCAGCCAAGACGGGGCCTACGAGCAGTACTTC
TRBV5-1	TRBD1	few	TRBJ1-5	CASSPGQEGQPQHF	TGCGCCAGCAGCCCCGGACAGGAAGGTCAGCCCCAGCATTTT
TRBV19	TRBD1	few	TRBJ2-2	CASSSPQGDTGELFF	TGTGCCAGTAGCTCTCCCCAGGGGGACACCGGGGAGCTGTTTTTT
TRBV25-1	TRBD1	many	TRBJ2-1	CASSPAGTGIVDEQFF	TGTGCCAGCAGTCCCGCCGGGACAGGGATAGTCGATGAGCAGTTCTTC
TRBV7-9	NA	many	TRBJ2-3	CASSLVGGDTQYF	TGTGCCAGCAGCTTAGTTGGAGGGGATACGCAGTATTTT
TRBV4-3	NA	many	TRBJ2-5	CASSQGPGTQYF	TGCGCCAGCAGCCAAGGCCCAGGGACCCAGTACTTC
TRBV4-2	NA	medium-sized	TRBJ2-3	CASSQESARADTQYF	TGTGCCAGCAGCCAAGAGTCTGCGCGGGCAGATACGCAGTATTTT
TRBV20-1	TRBD2	medium-sized	TRBJ2-2	CSAWTSSNTGELFF	TGCAGTGCCTGGACTAGCTCGAACACCGGGGAGCTGTTTTTT
TRBV20-1	TRBD2	few	TRBJ2-7	CSARLAGGGNEQYF	TGCAGTGCTCGACTAGCGGGAGGAGGAAACGAGCAGTACTTC
TRBV29-1	NA	many	TRBJ2-3	CSVDSVRASLTYTQYF	TGCAGCGTTGATTCCGTCCGGGCCTCTCTCACATATACGCAGTATTTT
TRBV27	NA	few	TRBJ2-1	CASGLDQNNEQFF	TGTGCCAGCGGATTAGACCAGAACAATGAGCAGTTCTTC
TRBV6-5	NA	NA	TRBJ2-2	CASSPRRAVTGELFF	TGTGCCAGCAGCCCCAGGAGGGCGGTCACCGGGGAGCTGTTTTTT
TRBV10-3	NA	many	TRBJ2-1	CAISGPSYNEQFF	TGTGCCATCAGTGGGCCCTCCTACAATGAGCAGTTCTTC
TRBV6-6	TRBD2	many	TRBJ2-1	CASSEGLVYNEQFF	TGTGCCAGCAGTGAAGGACTAGTCTACAATGAGCAGTTCTTC
TRBV7-2	NA	many	TRBJ2-7	CASSVMTGYEQYF	TGTGCCAGCAGCGTGATGACTGGCTACGAGCAGTACTTC
TRBV27	NA	few	TRBJ2-2	CASSLSIKVAGELFF	TGTGCCAGCAGTTTATCCATCAAAGTTGCCGGGGAGCTGTTTTTT
TRBV4-2	TRBD2	medium-sized	TRBJ2-5	CASSQGKREGFETQYF	TGTGCCAGCAGCCAAGGAAAGCGGGAGGGCTTCGAGACCCAGTACTTC
TRBV29-1	NA	many	TRBJ1-2	CSVEDWDYGYTF	TGCAGCGTTGAAGATTGGGACTATGGCTACACCTTC
TRBV20-1	TRBD2	medium-sized	TRBJ2-7	CSARGSSGSEEQYF	TGCAGTGCTAGAGGGTCTAGCGGGAGTGAAGAGCAGTACTTC
TRBV24-1	TRBD2	many	TRBJ2-7	CATSVASGSEQYF	TGTGCCACCAGTGTAGCTAGCGGGAGCGAGCAGTACTTC
TRBV27	TRBD2	many	TRBJ2-1	CASSLSIAGGRNEQFF	TGTGCCAGCAGTTTATCGATAGCGGGAGGACGGAATGAGCAGTTCTTC
TRBV29-1	TRBD2	many	TRBJ2-3	CSGGGTPDTQYF	TGCAGCGGGGGAGGGACGCCAGATACGCAGTATTTT
TRBV10-3	NA	medium-sized	TRBJ2-5	CAISDFESDQETQYF	TGTGCCATCAGTGATTTTGAATCGGACCAAGAGACCCAGTACTTC
TRBV7-9	NA	many	TRBJ1-6	CASSLEQFNSPLHF	TGTGCCAGCAGCTTAGAACAGTTTAATTCACCCCTCCACTTT
TRBV12-3/TRBV12-4	NA	many	TRBJ1-2	CASSLGVSSLEGYTF	TGTGCCAGCAGTTTAGGGGTCAGTTCATTGGAAGGCTACACCTTC
TRBV19	NA	NA	TRBJ2-3	CASTPRGATVTQYF	TGTGCCAGTACTCCCAGGGGAGCCACAGTTACGCAGTATTTT
TRBV12-3/TRBV12-4	TRBD2	many	TRBJ2-7	CASKGLSGRVF	TGTGCCAGCAAGGGTCTAAGCGGGAGGGTCTTC
TRBV4-1	NA	medium-sized	TRBJ2-5	CASSPVGGLRRETQYF	TGCGCCAGCAGCCCCGTCGGCGGGCTCCGCCGGGAGACCCAGTACTTC
TRBV20-1	NA	NA	TRBJ2-1	CSAPSSGGDYNEQFF	TGCAGTGCCCCATCGTCAGGGGGGGATTACAATGAGCAGTTCTTC
TRBV12-3/TRBV12-4	TRBD2	many	TRBJ2-1	CASSPGTSDYNEQFF	TGTGCCAGCAGTCCCGGGACTAGCGACTACAATGAGCAGTTCTTC
TRBV28	TRBD2	NA	TRBJ2-7	CASSSLNPTSGYSYEQYF	TGTGCCAGCAGTTCGCTCAATCCCACTAGCGGTTACTCCTACGAGCAGTACTTC
TRBV12-3/TRBV12-4	TRBD1	many	TRBJ2-5	CASSLVGGTGQETQYF	TGTGCCAGCAGTTTAGTTGGCGGGACAGGGCAAGAGACCCAGTACTTC
TRBV5-1	NA	many	TRBJ2-1	CASSLSRLKEQFF	TGCGCCAGCAGCTTGTCTAGACTGAAAGAGCAGTTCTTC
TRBV12-3/TRBV12-4	TRBD2	few	TRBJ2-5	CASRRLAGGHVGQETQYF	TGTGCCAGCAGAAGACTAGCGGGAGGCCACGTGGGCCAAGAGACCCAGTACTTC
TRBV5-4	TRBD1	many	TRBJ1-2	CASTRQGRARNYGYTF	TGTGCCAGCACCCGACAGGGGCGAGCGCGAAACTATGGCTACACCTTC
TRBV4-3	TRBD1	many	TRBJ2-6	CASSQEDREGANVLTF	TGCGCCAGCAGCCAAGAGGACAGGGAGGGGGCCAACGTCCTGACTTTC
TRBV7-2	NA	medium-sized	TRBJ2-1	CASSLVGPSSYNEQFF	TGTGCCAGCAGTTTAGTGGGACCCAGCTCCTACAATGAGCAGTTCTTC
TRBV20-1	TRBD1	many	TRBJ1-1	CSASRTGVNTEAFF	TGCAGTGCTAGCCGGACAGGGGTTAACACTGAAGCTTTCTTT
TRBV28	NA	few	TRBJ2-7	CASSLLDEQYF	TGTGCCAGCAGTTTACTCGACGAGCAGTACTTC
TRBV20-1	TRBD2	NA	TRBJ2-7	CSARDLREDQPYEQYF	TGCAGTGCTAGAGATCTTCGGGAGGATCAGCCGTACGAGCAGTACTTC
TRBV19	NA	medium-sized	TRBJ2-1	CASRDLDRSVEQFF	TGTGCCAGTAGAGACCTCGATAGGTCTGTCGAGCAGTTCTTC
TRBV5-6	TRBD1	many	TRBJ2-3	CASSPGGGSTDTQYF	TGTGCCAGCAGCCCAGGGGGTGGTAGCACAGATACGCAGTATTTT
TRBV9	NA	NA	TRBJ2-3	CASRAHGGADTQYF	TGTGCCAGCAGAGCCCATGGGGGAGCAGATACGCAGTATTTT
TRBV7-9	NA	NA	TRBJ1-6	CASSRERTNSPLHF	TGTGCCAGCAGTCGGGAACGCACTAATTCACCCCTCCACTTT
TRBV28	TRBD1	many	TRBJ1-1	CASSGRDRGMTFF	TGTGCCAGCAGTGGCCGGGACAGGGGGATGACTTTCTTT